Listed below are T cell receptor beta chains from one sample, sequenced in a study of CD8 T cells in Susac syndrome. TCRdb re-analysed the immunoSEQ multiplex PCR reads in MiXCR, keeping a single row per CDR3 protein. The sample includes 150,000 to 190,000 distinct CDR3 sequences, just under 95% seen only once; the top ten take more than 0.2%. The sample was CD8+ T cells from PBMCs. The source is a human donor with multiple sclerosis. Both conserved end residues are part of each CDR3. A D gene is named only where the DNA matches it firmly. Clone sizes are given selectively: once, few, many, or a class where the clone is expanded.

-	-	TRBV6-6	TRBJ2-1	TGTGCCAGCAGACAGGGACCCAATGAGCAGTTCTTC	CASRQGPNEQFF
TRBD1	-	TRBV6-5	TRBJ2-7	TGTGCCAGCACCTCGGACAGGGCCCCCTACGAGCAGTACTTC	CASTSDRAPYEQYF
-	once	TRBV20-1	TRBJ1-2	TGCAGTGCTAGAGACCCCCGGGGGTACTATGGCTACACCTTC	CSARDPRGYYGYTF
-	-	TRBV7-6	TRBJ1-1	TGTGCCAGCAGCTTGGGACCGGTACAGAACACTGAAGCTTTCTTT	CASSLGPVQNTEAFF
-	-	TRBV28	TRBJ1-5	TGTGCCGGCGCCCAGGGCAGTAGCAATCAGCCCCAGCATTTT	CAGAQGSSNQPQHF
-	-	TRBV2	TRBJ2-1	TGTGCCAGCAGGGGCAGGGGTAGCAATGAGCAGTTCTTC	CASRGRGSNEQFF
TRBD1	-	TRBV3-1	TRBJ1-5	TGTGCCAGCAGCCCGGACAGGAGAAATCAGCCCCAGCATTTT	CASSPDRRNQPQHF
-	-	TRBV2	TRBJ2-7	TGTGCCAGCAGTGATGGGCTAGGAGGGGACGGCGAGCAGTACTTC	CASSDGLGGDGEQYF
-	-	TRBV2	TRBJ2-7	TGTGCCAGCAGTGACAGGACCTACGAGCAGTACTTC	CASSDRTYEQYF
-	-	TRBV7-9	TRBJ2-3	TGTGCCAGCAGCCAGGGGACACGGACGCAGTATTTT	CASSQGTRTQYF
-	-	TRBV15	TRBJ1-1	TGTGCCACCAGCAGAGATCAGGCCGTCGGAACTGAAGCTTTCTTT	CATSRDQAVGTEAFF
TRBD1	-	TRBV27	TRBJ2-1	TGTGCCAGCAAGGACAGGTCACACAATGAGCAGTTCTTC	CASKDRSHNEQFF
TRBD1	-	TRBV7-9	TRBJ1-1	TGTGCCAGCAGCGAACCCCGGACAGGGGGTGAAGCTTTCTTT	CASSEPRTGGEAFF
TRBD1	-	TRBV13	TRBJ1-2	TGTGCCAGCAGCCATGGACAGGGGAATGGCTACACCTTC	CASSHGQGNGYTF
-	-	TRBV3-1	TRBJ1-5	TGTGCCAGCAGCCTCCCGGGGGGTCAGCCCCAGCATTTT	CASSLPGGQPQHF
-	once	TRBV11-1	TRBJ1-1	TGTGCCAGCAGCTTAAGGCCCCGGGGCGCGAACACTGAAGCTTTCTTT	CASSLRPRGANTEAFF
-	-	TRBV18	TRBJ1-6	TGTGCCAGCTCACCACCCCGGACAAAATCACCCCTCCACTTT	CASSPPRTKSPLHF
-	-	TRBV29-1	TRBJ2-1	TGCAGCGTTGTAGGCGGGGTAAGGGCAGAACAGTTCTTC	CSVVGGVRAEQFF
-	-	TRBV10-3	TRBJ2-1	TGTGCCATCAGTGAGCTTCTGGCTGAGCAGTTCTTC	CAISELLAEQFF
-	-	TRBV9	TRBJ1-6	TGTGCCAGCAGCGTAGGAGATTCACTGAATAATTCACCCCTCCACTTT	CASSVGDSLNNSPLHF
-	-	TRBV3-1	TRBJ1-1	TGTGCCACCGGGGACACGGAGAACACTGAAGCTTTCTTT	CATGDTENTEAFF
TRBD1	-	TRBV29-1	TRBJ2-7	TGCAGCGTTGAAGATGGCAAGGGGGCCCCCTACGAGCAGTACTTC	CSVEDGKGAPYEQYF
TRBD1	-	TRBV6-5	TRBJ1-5	TGTGCCAGCAGGGGACAGAGCAGTAATCAGCCCCAGCATTTT	CASRGQSSNQPQHF
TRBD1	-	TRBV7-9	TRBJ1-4	TGTGCCAGCAGCTCCGGGACAGGCGCATGGGAAGAGGAAAAACTGTTTTTT	CASSSGTGAWEEEKLFF
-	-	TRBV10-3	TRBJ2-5	TGTGCCATCAGTGAGTCGAGGGGCGGAGAGACCCAGTACTTC	CAISESRGGETQYF
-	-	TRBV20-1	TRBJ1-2	TGCAGTGACGGACCAGGGGTGGGCTATGGCTACACCTTC	CSDGPGVGYGYTF
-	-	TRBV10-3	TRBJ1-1	TGTGCCATCAGGCAGGGGATGAACACTGAAGCTTTCTTT	CAIRQGMNTEAFF
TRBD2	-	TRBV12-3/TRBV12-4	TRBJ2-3	TGTGCCAGCAGTCGTAGCGGGGGGGCTTTAGATACGCAGTATTTT	CASSRSGGALDTQYF
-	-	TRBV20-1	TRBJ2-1	TGCAGTGACGCGACATTAGGACAGAGGAATGAGCAGTTCTTC	CSDATLGQRNEQFF
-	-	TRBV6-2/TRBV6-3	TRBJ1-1	TGTGCCAGCAGTTACTGGCAGGGAGGAACTGAAGCTTTCTTT	CASSYWQGGTEAFF
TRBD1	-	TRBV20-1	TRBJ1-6	TGCAGTGCTGGCGACAGGGAGCGGTTTAATTCACCCCTCCACTTT	CSAGDRERFNSPLHF
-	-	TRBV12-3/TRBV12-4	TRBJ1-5	TGTGCCAGCAGTCCCCACAGCAGCAATCAGCCCCAGCATTTT	CASSPHSSNQPQHF
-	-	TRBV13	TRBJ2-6	TGTGCCAGCAGCTTGAGGGGACCGAGCAACTCTGGGGCCAACGTCCTGACTTTC	CASSLRGPSNSGANVLTF
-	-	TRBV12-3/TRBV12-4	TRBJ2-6	TGTGCCAGCAGTAACAGGGTCGCTGGGGCCAACGTCCTGACTTTC	CASSNRVAGANVLTF
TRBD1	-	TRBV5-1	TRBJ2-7	TGCGCCAGCAGCCCAACACCCGGGACAGGGGGCGAGCAGTACTTC	CASSPTPGTGGEQYF
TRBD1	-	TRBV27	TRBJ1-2	TGTGCCAGCAGCCCAGGGGGACTTAACTATGGCTACACCTTC	CASSPGGLNYGYTF
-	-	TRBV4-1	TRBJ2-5	TGCGCCAGCAGCCCCGAACAGGCGCCCCAAGAGACCCAGTACTTC	CASSPEQAPQETQYF